The T cell receptor beta chain under discussion was sequenced for a study of cytomegalovirus exposure and HLA in healthy donors. The PCR ran on 60 Vbeta and 13 Jbeta primers. Authors' data handling: Unique TCR beta chains numbered roughly 80 million in a later analysis, with around 10 million shared. Only in-frame clones appear in the TCRdb table, and some are missing; sequencing was by immunoSEQ multiplex PCR. The V and J calls and clone size come from that table; D and trimming were worked out from the DNA. The sample comprises about 150,000 clones, 70% to 80% of which are singletons, and roughly 2% rests with the top ten. Whole-study findings and limits: CMV serostatus was the only recorded immune exposure for donors. The authors later found HLA-associated TCR beta chains more clonally expanded than equally common others. Within an earlier analysis, most TCR beta V segments proved productive either about 87% or about 30% of the time.

Comments on this clone: Its antigen is still unknown.

Germline V gene data show CDR1 as SGHRS and CDR2 as YFSETQ. This CDR3 is built from 17 residues. J lost 4 bases, V lost 3 bases, and 7 bases had no gene match. This TCR derives from a woman aged 55-75 years in good health and CMV-seropositive. The chain has TRBV5-1 and TRBJ2-1, with 13 nucleotides matching TRBD2. The sequenced material came from PBMCs. The DNA of the CDR3 is TGCGCCAGCAGCTACACCGGACTAGCGGGAGTGTACAATGAGCAGTTCTTC. This encodes CASSYTGLAGVYNEQFF.